Sequencing of this T cell receptor (beta chain) was carried out in a study of CXCR3-negative and CXCR3-positive naive CD8 T cells. TRB cDNA libraries were made by UMI-labeled 5' RACE. TCRdb re-called the 5' RACE reads, yielding one record per CDR3 amino acid sequence without DNA. In all, the sample yields 30,000 to 40,000 distinct CDR3 sequences. Comment on this clonotype: Its specificity is not known.

Study results and caveats: Naive subsets had comparable surface CD5, so TRB CDR3 properties gauged TCR strength.

The specimen sequenced was memory CD8+ T cells from blood. This sequence was found in a human donor in good health. Some clones in this sample may be carry-over from other donors' samples.

The CDR3 loop is CSVEDQSGLPYEQYF. The chain combines TRBV29-1 with TRBJ2-7; absent DNA, TCRdb's TRBD2 call cannot be checked. The CDR3 has 15 residues. Germline loops: CDR1 SQVTM, CDR2 ANQGSEA.